The sequence of this TCR beta chain was determined in a study of blood T cell repertoires in COVID-19. Study summary: PBMCs, B-cell-depleted T cells, or T cells were the source of the cDNA or gDNA that made up the material.

This CDR3 contains 13 residues. The germline V gene has CDR1 SGHTA and CDR2 FQGNSA. V lost 5 bases, J lost 10 bases, and 17 bases lay in between. Original processing notes: It was from reference gene primer amplification that nucleated cell counts were estimated. The table came from immunoSEQ multiplex PCR; TCRdb's copy has only in-frame clones and leaves some out. V, J and clone size are those of that table, while D and trimming were read from the DNA. The table lists some 75,000 clones, 90% of them singletons. The sequenced sample consisted of peripheral blood. This sequence was found in a human donor in a cohort sampled during active COVID-19. The chain couples TRBV7-2 to TRBJ1-2; no reliable D call. DNA of the CDR3: TGTGCCAGCAGCCAACTAACATGGAAAGACTACACCTTC. It is translated as CASSQLTWKDYTF.